This entry lists 24 T cell receptor beta chains sequenced from one sample in a study of blood T cell repertoires in COVID-19. Data came from immunoSEQ multiplex PCR; TCRdb stores just in-frame clones and leaves some out. The sample has some 330,000 clones, roughly 89% seen once. The sample taken for sequencing was peripheral blood. The receptors stem from a woman aged 30 to 39 with COVID-19, enrolled during active disease.

The chain joins TRBV6-5 to TRBJ2-1, with D possibly matching TRBD1 (5 bases). There are 15 residues in the CDR3. Trimming took 6 bases from V and 3 from J, leaving 15 bases between them. CDR1 is MNHEY, CDR2 SVGAGI, per germline. The CDR3 nucleotides read TGTGCCAGCAGGCCTGGACAAATTCTCTACAATGAGCAGTTCTTC. This translates into CASRPGQILYNEQFF.

The chain employs TRBV10-3 and TRBJ1-1; D not resolved. Germline loops: CDR1 ENHRY, CDR2 SYGVKD. V shed 3 bases and J shed 5 bases, with 22 bases lying between them. CDR3 length: 17 amino acids. CDR3 protein: CAISDPVREASGTEAFF. The DNA of the CDR3 is TGTGCCATCAGTGACCCCGTTCGGGAGGCCTCAGGTACTGAAGCTTTCTTT.

This clone was detected once. CDR3 protein: CASTWGGDNSPLHF. CDR3 in DNA: TGTGCCAGCACCTGGGGGGGGGATAATTCACCCCTCCACTTT. The chain joins TRBV28 to TRBJ1-6, with TRBD1 as a possible D gene (5 bases). Germline lookup yields CDR1 MDHEN and CDR2 SYDVKM. V lost 7 bases to trimming and J lost 5 bases, with 12 bases between them. The CDR3 covers 14 residues.

CDR3 sequence reads: CASSLVGDRAEKLFF. For the CDR3, the DNA is TGTGCCAGCAGCCTGGTCGGAGACAGGGCGGAAAAACTGTTTTTT. V is TRBV7-2 and J is TRBJ1-4; TRBD1 matches at 7 bases. CDR1 is SGHTA, CDR2 FQGNSA, per germline. V shed 5 bases, J shed 8 bases, and the junction held 11 bases outside the gene matches. CDR3 length: 15 residues.

This rearrangement joins TRBV5-4 to TRBJ2-7, with 7 positions matching TRBD1. V lost 7 bases, J lost 1 base, and 5 bases stayed unmatched. This CDR3 comprises 13 residues. The germline CDR1 and CDR2 sequences are SGHNT and YYREEE (reference sequence). DNA for the CDR3: TGTGCCAGCTTCTCACAGGGGTCCTACGAGCAGTACTTC. Amino acid sequence: CASFSQGSYEQYF.

CDR3 nucleotide sequence: TGTGCCAGCAGCTCCGGACAGGGTCTAGAGACCCAGTACTTC. Protein product: CASSSGQGLETQYF. This chain connects TRBV5-4 to TRBJ2-5, with 8 bases fitting TRBD1. The CDR3 contains 14 residues. The V gene end was trimmed by 3 bases and the J gene end by 4 bases; junction bases not matched to a gene: 5. Germline assignment: CDR1 SGHNT and CDR2 YYREEE (reference sequence).

The table lists this clone with a count of one. The chain uses TRBV3-1 (or the pseudogene TRBV3-2) and TRBJ2-4, with D maybe TRBD1 (6 bases). Trimming stripped 0 bases from V and 2 bases from J, with 8 bases between. The CDR3 loop spans 15 amino acids. The germline gives CDR1 LGHDT, CDR2 YNNKEL (reference sequence). The chain's CDR3 is CASSQDGTPKNIQYF. CDR3 DNA: TGTGCCAGCAGCCAAGACGGGACACCCAAAAACATTCAGTACTTC.

A single count supports this clone. V gene TRBV9 combines with J gene TRBJ2-3; 8 positions agree with TRBD2. Trimming removed 4 bases from V and 5 bases from J; junction bases left unmatched: 6. This CDR3 contains 14 residues. Germline CDR1 SGDLS, CDR2 YYNGEE. CDR3 sequence reads: CASSSGTSLDTQYF. CDR3 bases: TGTGCCAGCAGCTCCGGGACTAGTCTAGATACGCAGTATTTT. Complete variable domain (other parts from reference TRBV9 and TRBJ2-3): DSGVTQTPKHLITATGQRVTLRCSPRSGDLSVYWYQQSLDQGLQFLIQYYNGEERAKGNILERFSAQQFPDLHSELNLSSLELGDSALYFCASSSGTSLDTQYFGPGTRLTVL.

The J gene is TRBJ1-1, the V gene TRBV6-5; D gene unclear. Germline V lookup: CDR1 MNHEY, CDR2 SVGAGI. The germline V and J ends were trimmed by 5 bases and 6 bases, with 16 bases remaining between them. The CDR3 is made up of 14 amino acids. Here the CDR3 DNA reads TGTGCCAGCAGTCCTGCCCGGTTGGGCCCTGAAGCTTTCTTT. Residues: CASSPARLGPEAFF.

This clone was picked up one time. The chain carries TRBV18 and TRBJ2-5; 7 bases agree with TRBD2. From germline, CDR1 is KGHSH and CDR2 LQKENI. The CDR3 spans 15 residues. V gave up 1 base and J gave up 4 bases; unmatched junction bases: 6. CDR3 in amino acids: CASSPLSSGGETQYF. DNA of the CDR3: TGTGCCAGCTCACCACTGTCTAGCGGCGGAGAGACCCAGTACTTC.

V is TRBV30 and J is TRBJ1-4; TRBD1 agrees at 7 bases. Germline V lookup: CDR1 GTSNPN, CDR2 SVGIG (reference sequence). CDR3 length: 12 amino acids. J gave up 8 bases and V 5 bases, and 5 bases lay outside the gene matches. CDR3 DNA sequence: TGTGCCTGGCTGACAGGGAGCGAAAAACTGTTTTTT. It is translated as CAWLTGSEKLFF.

The chain joins TRBV4-1 to TRBJ1-1, with a tentative D call TRBD1 (5 bases). This CDR3 is 16 amino acids long. The germline V gene encodes CDR1 MGHRA and CDR2 YSYEKL. V lost 0 bases and J lost 5, with 16 bases in between. In DNA, the CDR3 is TGCGCCAGCAGCCAAGAGAGGATCAGGGCGGATACTGAAGCTTTCTTT. Its translation: CASSQERIRADTEAFF.

The J gene is TRBJ1-5, the V gene TRBV18; D uncertain. V lost 2 bases and J 0 bases, leaving 8 bases between the germline ends. Per the germline V gene, CDR1 is KGHSH and CDR2 is LQKENI. The CDR3 is 15 residues long. CDR3 nucleotide sequence: TGTGCCAGCTCACCAGAACTGATTAGCAATCAGCCCCAGCATTTT. Amino acids: CASSPELISNQPQHF.

V and J are TRBV2 and TRBJ1-2; maybe TRBD1 (6 bases). The CDR3 contains 11 residues. CDR1 and CDR2 (germline): SNHLY, FYNNEI. Trimming pared 4 bases from V and 14 bases from J, leaving 14 bases between. CDR3 nucleotides: TGTGCCAGCAGTGGGGAGGGGGTCAAGACCTTC. Translating gives CASSGEGVKTF.

This clone occurred once. This chain uses TRBV7-8 with TRBJ1-5; 7 positions match TRBD1. The CDR3 has 17 amino acids. With 5 bases clipped from V and 2 bases from J, the junction kept 12 bases outside the gene matches. From germline, CDR1 is SGHVS and CDR2 FQNEAQ. For the CDR3, the DNA is TGTGCCAGCAGCCCAGGGGGTTGGGGGCATGGCAATCAGCCCCAGCATTTT. This gives the protein CASSPGGWGHGNQPQHF.

This clone occurred a few times. Other DNA sequences in this sample translate to the same CDR3. The chain is built from TRBV28 and TRBJ2-5, with 12 bases that match TRBD2. This CDR3 spans 15 amino acids. CDR1 and CDR2 (germline): MDHEN, SYDVKM. Trimming cost V 3 bases and J 1 base; bases outside gene matches: 0. The DNA of the CDR3 is TGTGCCAGCAGTTTGACTAGCGGGGGCCAAGAGACCCAGTACTTC. As protein: CASSLTSGGQETQYF.

The rearrangement links TRBV25-1 to TRBJ2-4; 9 bases match TRBD1. Germline V gene lookup returns CDR1 MGHDK and CDR2 SYGVNS. V dropped 6 bases and J dropped 8; count of bases not matched to a gene: 5. The CDR3 is made up of 13 amino acids. The CDR3 loop is CASRGQGLDIQYF. The CDR3 coding sequence is TGTGCCAGCAGGGGACAGGGATTGGACATTCAGTACTTC.

This clone was counted at least ten times. This rearrangement joins TRBV2 to TRBJ1-1, with 7 bases that match TRBD1. V lost 4 bases and J lost 5; bases outside the gene matches: 4. The CDR3 spans 13 residues. From germline, CDR1 is SNHLY and CDR2 FYNNEI. The CDR3 region is CASSVDRRTEAFF. CDR3 nucleotides: TGTGCCAGCAGTGTGGACAGGAGGACTGAAGCTTTCTTT.

This chain uses TRBV27 with TRBJ2-3; D is unresolved. The CDR3 contains 13 residues. V dropped 1 base and J dropped 12 bases, with 14 bases sitting between them. Germline V gene sequence: CDR1 MNHEY, CDR2 SMNVEV (reference sequence). The CDR3 loop reads CASSLFWLEVQYF. For the CDR3, the DNA is TGTGCCAGCAGTTTATTTTGGCTAGAGGTCCAGTATTTT.

The rearrangement links TRBV23-1 to TRBJ1-1; 10 bases are a match to TRBD1. TRBV23-1 is treated as an ORF (open reading frame) with a function not yet certain. Trimming took 6 bases from V and 5 from J; bases not matched to a gene: 6. The CDR3 runs 14 residues. The CDR3, as DNA: TGCGCCAGCAGGAGACAGGGGGCGCTTACTGAAGCTTTCTTT. It codes for CASRRQGALTEAFF.

To note about this clone: Other DNA sequences in the same sample also yield this CDR3. In DNA form, the CDR3 reads TGTGCCAGCAGTTTCAACGGGAACACCATATATTTT. Protein: CASSFNGNTIYF. V usage is TRBV12-3 or TRBV12-4 and J usage is TRBJ1-3; D is ambiguous. CDR3 length equals 12 residues. Trimming shortened V by 3 bases and J by 7 bases, and 7 bases separated the two germline ends.

V gene TRBV6-5 combines with J gene TRBJ1-2; 7 nucleotides align to TRBD1. J was trimmed by 7 bases and V by 7 bases; bases with no gene match: 12. This CDR3 is 14 amino acids long. Per the germline V gene, CDR1 is MNHEY and CDR2 is SVGAGI. The CDR3 DNA reads TGTGCCAGCACCCAAACAGGGGTAGAGAGTGGCTACACCTTC. Protein: CASTQTGVESGYTF.

V usage is TRBV2 and J usage is TRBJ1-1, with D possibly TRBD1 on 5 matching bases. The germline V gene has CDR1 SNHLY and CDR2 FYNNEI. The length of the CDR3 is 16 residues. V was shortened by 7 bases and J by 1 base, with 19 bases between the two germline ends. CDR3 DNA sequence: TGTGCCAGCATACCACGGAGGGGCGAGGAGAACACTGAAGCTTTCTTT. Its protein product is CASIPRRGEENTEAFF.

This clone has only a few counts. The chain recombines TRBV11-3 with TRBJ1-6; a possible D gene is TRBD1 (6 bases). Looked up from germline, CDR1 is SGHNT and CDR2 is YENEEA. This CDR3 is built from 15 residues. Trimming removed 4 bases from V and 10 bases from J, with 17 bases in between. In nucleotides, the CDR3 is TGTGCCAGCAGCTCAAAAGATCCAGGGGTGTCACCCCTCCACTTT. It codes for CASSSKDPGVSPLHF.